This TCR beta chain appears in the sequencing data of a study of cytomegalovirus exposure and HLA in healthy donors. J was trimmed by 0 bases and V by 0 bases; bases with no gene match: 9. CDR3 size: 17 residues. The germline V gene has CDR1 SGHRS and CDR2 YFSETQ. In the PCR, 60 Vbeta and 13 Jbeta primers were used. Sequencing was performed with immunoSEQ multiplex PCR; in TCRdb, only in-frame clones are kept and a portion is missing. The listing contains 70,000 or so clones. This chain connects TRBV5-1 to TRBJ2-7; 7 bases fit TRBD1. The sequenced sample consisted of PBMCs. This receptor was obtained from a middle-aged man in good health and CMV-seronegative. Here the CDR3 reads CASSLVMTGLSSYEQYF. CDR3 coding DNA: TGCGCCAGCAGCTTGGTTATGACAGGGCTGAGCTCCTACGAGCAGTACTTC.